This entry lists 13 T cell receptor beta chains sequenced from one sample in a study of PD-1 blockade in classical Hodgkin lymphoma. Sequenced by immunoSEQ multiplex PCR; TCRdb stores in-frame clones only, minus some. The sample lists over 70,000 clones, less than 95% occurring once. Specified time point: cycle 4 day 1 (C4D1), after more than five weeks of nivolumab. With no exception, relapse followed autologous stem cell transplantation in all patients, and brentuximab vedotin exposure varied. The material sequenced was peripheral blood mononuclear cells (PBMCs), taken before the fourth cycle of nivolumab. The origin of the receptors is a human donor with classical Hodgkin lymphoma.

The chain joins TRBV6-6 to TRBJ1-1, with 12 bases lining up with TRBD1. Losses at the gene ends were 5 bases for V and 5 bases for J; bases not matched to a gene: 9. This CDR3 comprises 16 residues. Germline CDR1 MNHNY, CDR2 SVGAGI (reference sequence). The chain's CDR3 is CASSTGTGGARTEAFF. Here the CDR3 DNA reads TGTGCCAGCAGTACCGGGACAGGGGGCGCAAGGACTGAAGCTTTCTTT.

The chain recombines TRBV5-8 with TRBJ1-2; no clear D gene. This CDR3 is 15 amino acids long. Trimming pared 4 bases from V and 2 bases from J, leaving 15 bases between. CDR1 and CDR2 (germline): SGHTS, YDEGEE. Here the CDR3 reads CASSPLERTNYGYTF. The CDR3 DNA follows: TGTGCCAGCAGCCCTCTAGAACGGACGAACTATGGCTACACCTTC.

This rearrangement joins TRBV2 to TRBJ1-3, with 8 bases fitting TRBD1. The length of the CDR3 is 15 residues. Germline V gives CDR1 SNHLY, CDR2 FYNNEI. V trimming: 8 bases; J trimming: 0 bases; junction bases outside the gene matches: 6. CDR3 DNA sequence: TGTGCCAGCCGGGGACAGGCCCACTCTGGAAACACCATATATTTT. Translated: CASRGQAHSGNTIYF.

This rearrangement joins TRBV30 to TRBJ1-1; maybe TRBD1 (5 bases). V was pared by 3 bases and J by 7 bases, with 12 bases between. Germline values: CDR1 GTSNPN, CDR2 SVGIG (reference sequence). The CDR3 is made up of 12 amino acids. CDR3 protein: CAWSVGGDEAFF. In nucleotides, the CDR3 is TGTGCCTGGAGCGTTGGGGGAGATGAAGCTTTCTTT.

Remarks on this clone: Other nucleotide sequences from this sample produce the same CDR3. The V gene is TRBV2, the J gene TRBJ2-7; D remains ambiguous. V was shortened by 2 bases and J by 0 bases, with 14 bases between the two germline ends. The CDR3 has 16 amino acids. In germline, CDR1 is SNHLY, CDR2 FYNNEI. CDR3 DNA sequence: TGTGCCAGCAGTGAATACGATAGCCATAGCTCCTACGAGCAGTACTTC. Its protein is CASSEYDSHSSYEQYF.

This clone occurred once. This chain connects TRBV21-1 to TRBJ1-5. TRBV21-1 is deemed a pseudogene. The CDR3 contains 16 residues. In nucleotides, the CDR3 is TGTGCCAGCACCCCAGAGGCCCCCGCGGGCAATCAGCCCCAGCATTTT. Translation gives CASTPEAPAGNQPQHF.

DNA for the CDR3: TGCGCCAGCAGCTTGGTCCCGGGGAAGAGCACAGATACGCAGTATTTT. Translated, it gives CASSLVPGKSTDTQYF. This chain connects TRBV5-1 to TRBJ2-3; a weak D match, TRBD2 (5 bases). The CDR3 runs 16 residues. Trimming took 0 bases from V and 0 from J, leaving 11 bases between them. Per germline, CDR1 SGHRS and CDR2 YFSETQ.

This rearrangement joins TRBV27 to TRBJ2-7; D unclear. This CDR3 has 12 residues. Germline V gives CDR1 MNHEY, CDR2 SMNVEV (reference sequence). V lost 6 bases and J 6 bases, leaving 12 bases between the germline ends. Here the CDR3 DNA reads TGTGCCAGCAGGACCGGGCGTATCGAGCAGTACTTC. Translated, it gives CASRTGRIEQYF.

The V call is TRBV6-5, the J call TRBJ2-1; no clear D. CDR1 is MNHEY, CDR2 SVGAGI, per germline. With 2 bases removed from V and 9 bases from J, the gap between germline ends came to 5 bases. The CDR3 contains 11 residues. The CDR3 spells CASSYGPEQFF. In nucleotides, the CDR3 is TGTGCCAGCAGTTACGGACCTGAGCAGTTCTTC.

The chain is built from TRBV7-6 and TRBJ2-7, with 10 nucleotides matching TRBD1. The CDR3 covers 17 residues. Germline assignment: CDR1 SGHVS and CDR2 FNYEAQ. The V gene end was trimmed by 4 bases and the J gene end by 0 bases; junction bases not matched to a gene: 9. The CDR3 DNA is TGTGCCAGCAGCTCACACGGGACAGGGGATAGCTCCTACGAGCAGTACTTC. Translated, it gives CASSSHGTGDSSYEQYF.

This clone was counted a single time. The V gene is TRBV7-3, the J gene TRBJ1-4, with D possibly matching TRBD1 (6 bases). This CDR3 has 15 residues. V was cut by 6 bases and J by 7 bases, with 18 bases left in between. Germline CDR1 is SGHTA and CDR2 is FQGTGA. The CDR3 DNA follows: TGTGCCAGCAGTAATACGACAGGTTCGGTTGAAAAACTGTTTTTT. Its translation is CASSNTTGSVEKLFF.

This chain connects TRBV19 to TRBJ1-1; 11 nucleotides match TRBD1. CDR3 length equals 13 residues. The V gene end was trimmed by 11 bases and the J gene end by 4 bases; junction bases not matched to a gene: 6. Looked up from germline, CDR1 is LNHDA and CDR2 is SQIVND (reference sequence). The CDR3 DNA sequence: TGTGCCGGATCCGGGACAGGGGGCACTGAAGCTTTCTTT. This gives the protein CAGSGTGGTEAFF.

This chain joins TRBV7-8 and TRBJ2-7; D may be TRBD1 (6 bases). CDR1 is SGHVS and CDR2 is FQNEAQ in the germline V gene. The CDR3 runs 15 residues. Trimming left V 5 bases short and J 3 bases short, with 17 bases between. The CDR3: CASSLGGTRVYEQYF. The CDR3 nucleotides are TGTGCCAGCAGCCTAGGGGGTACGCGGGTCTACGAGCAGTACTTC.